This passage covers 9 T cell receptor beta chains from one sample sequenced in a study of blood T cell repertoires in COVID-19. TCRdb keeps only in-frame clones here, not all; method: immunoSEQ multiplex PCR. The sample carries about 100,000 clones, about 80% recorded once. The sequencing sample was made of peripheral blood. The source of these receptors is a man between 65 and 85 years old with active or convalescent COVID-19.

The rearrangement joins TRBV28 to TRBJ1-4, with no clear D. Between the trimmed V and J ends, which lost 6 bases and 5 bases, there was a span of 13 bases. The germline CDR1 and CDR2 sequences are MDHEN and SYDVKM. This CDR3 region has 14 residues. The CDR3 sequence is CASSPYGPNEKLFF. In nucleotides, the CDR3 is TGTGCCAGCAGCCCTTACGGTCCGAATGAAAAACTGTTTTTT.

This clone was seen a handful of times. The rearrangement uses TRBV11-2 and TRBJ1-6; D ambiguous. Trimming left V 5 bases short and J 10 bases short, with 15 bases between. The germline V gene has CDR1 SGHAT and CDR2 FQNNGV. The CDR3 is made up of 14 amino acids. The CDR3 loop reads CASSQSAGGSPLHF. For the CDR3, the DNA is TGTGCCAGCAGCCAATCCGCGGGTGGGTCACCCCTCCACTTT.

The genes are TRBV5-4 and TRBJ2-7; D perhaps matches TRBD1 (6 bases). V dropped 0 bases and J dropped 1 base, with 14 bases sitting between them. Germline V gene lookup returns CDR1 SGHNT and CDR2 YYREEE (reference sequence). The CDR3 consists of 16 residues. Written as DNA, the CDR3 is TGTGCCAGCAGCTTGGCCCCAGGGACATCATCCTACGAGCAGTACTTC. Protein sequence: CASSLAPGTSSYEQYF. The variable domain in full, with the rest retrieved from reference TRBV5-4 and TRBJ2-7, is ETGVTQSPTHLIKTRGQQVTLRCSSQSGHNTVSWYQQALGQGPQFIFQYYREEENGRGNFPPRFSGLQFPNYSSELNVNALELDDSALYLCASSLAPGTSSYEQYFGPGTRLTVT.

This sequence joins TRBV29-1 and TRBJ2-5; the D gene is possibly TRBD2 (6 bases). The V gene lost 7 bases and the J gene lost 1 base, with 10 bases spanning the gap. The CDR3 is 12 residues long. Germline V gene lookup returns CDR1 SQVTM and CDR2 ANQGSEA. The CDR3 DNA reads TGCAGCGCAAGGGACTTCCAAGAGACCCAGTACTTC. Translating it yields CSARDFQETQYF.

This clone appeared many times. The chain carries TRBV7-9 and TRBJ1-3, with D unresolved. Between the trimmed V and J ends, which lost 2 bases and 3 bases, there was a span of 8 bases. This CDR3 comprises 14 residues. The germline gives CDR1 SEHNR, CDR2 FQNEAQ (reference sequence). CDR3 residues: CASSLSTVGNTIYF. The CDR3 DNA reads TGTGCCAGCAGCTTATCAACAGTTGGAAACACCATATATTTT.

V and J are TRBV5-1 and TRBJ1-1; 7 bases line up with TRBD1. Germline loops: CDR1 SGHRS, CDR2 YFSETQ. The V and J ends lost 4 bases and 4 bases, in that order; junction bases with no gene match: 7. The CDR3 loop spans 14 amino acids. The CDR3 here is CASSLSTGATEAFF. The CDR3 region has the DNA TGCGCCAGCAGCCTATCCACAGGGGCCACTGAAGCTTTCTTT.

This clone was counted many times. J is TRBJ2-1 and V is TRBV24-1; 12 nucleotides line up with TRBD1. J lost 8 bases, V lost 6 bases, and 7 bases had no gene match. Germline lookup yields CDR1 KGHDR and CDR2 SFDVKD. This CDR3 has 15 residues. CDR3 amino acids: CATSPSGTGGHEQFF. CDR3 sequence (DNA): TGTGCCACCAGTCCCTCGGGGACAGGGGGCCATGAGCAGTTCTTC.

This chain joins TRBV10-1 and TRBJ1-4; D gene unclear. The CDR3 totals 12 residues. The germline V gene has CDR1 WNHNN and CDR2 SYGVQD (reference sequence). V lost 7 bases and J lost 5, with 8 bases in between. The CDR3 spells CASMRQNEKLFF. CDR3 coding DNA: TGCGCCAGCATGAGGCAGAATGAAAAACTGTTTTTT.

CDR3: CATSDTGWKETQYF. CDR3 nucleotides: TGTGCCACCAGTGACACAGGGTGGAAAGAGACCCAGTACTTC. The V gene is TRBV24-1, the J gene TRBJ2-5; TRBD1 might be the D (6 bases). Trimming removed 4 bases from V and 3 bases from J, with 11 bases in between. From germline, CDR1 is KGHDR and CDR2 SFDVKD. The length of the CDR3 is 14 residues.